Shown below are 10 T cell receptor beta chains from a single sample sequenced in a study of blood T cell repertoires in COVID-19. Clones were read by immunoSEQ multiplex PCR, and TCRdb kept only the in-frame ones, dropping some. The data contain 100,000 to 150,000 clones, less than 85% of them singletons. What was sequenced was peripheral blood. The receptors derive from an elderly woman with acute or convalescent COVID-19.

The rearrangement uses TRBV6-1 and TRBJ2-3; unclear D gene. With 1 base removed from V and 3 bases from J, the gap between germline ends came to 2 bases. This CDR3 is built from 12 residues. Looked up from germline, CDR1 is MNHNS and CDR2 is SASEGT. CDR3 DNA: TGTGCCAGCAGTGAAGTAACAGATACGCAGTATTTT. Its protein product is CASSEVTDTQYF.

On this clone: Distinct nucleotide sequences in the sample also encode this CDR3. The chain recombines TRBV2 with TRBJ1-1, with D perhaps matching TRBD1 (6 bases). The CDR3 totals 14 residues. Germline V gene sequence: CDR1 SNHLY, CDR2 FYNNEI. Trimming shortened V by 4 bases and J by 0 bases, and 9 bases separated the two germline ends. CDR3 coding DNA: TGTGCCAGCAGTGTGGACAGAGTGAACACTGAAGCTTTCTTT. As protein: CASSVDRVNTEAFF. The complete variable domain, with remaining parts taken from reference TRBV2 and TRBJ1-1, reads EPEVTQTPSHQVTQMGQEVILRCVPISNHLYFYWYRQILGQKVEFLVSFYNNEISEKSEIFDDQFSVERPDGSNFTLKIRSTKLEDSAMYFCASSVDRVNTEAFFGQGTRLTVV.

The gene calls are TRBV21-1 and TRBJ2-7; the D segment call TRBD2 is taken from the table without a DNA check. TRBV21-1 is shown as a pseudogene. The CDR3 consists of 16 residues. The CDR3 DNA is TGTGCCAGCAGCAAAGCCGGGCTAGCGGGAGTAAGGGAGCAGTACTTC. It specifies CASSKAGLAGVREQYF.

V usage is TRBV7-9 and J usage is TRBJ1-5; D is unclear. CDR3 length: 18 amino acids. With 1 base removed from V and 2 bases from J, the gap between germline ends came to 18 bases. Germline CDR1 SEHNR, CDR2 FQNEAQ (reference sequence). CDR3 nucleotide sequence: TGTGCCAGCAGCTTAGGAACAGAGAGGGAATGGGGCAATCAGCCCCAGCATTTT. Protein product: CASSLGTEREWGNQPQHF. Full variable domain (outside the CDR3, taken from reference TRBV7-9 and TRBJ1-5): DTGVSQNPRHKITKRGQNVTFRCDPISEHNRLYWYRQTLGQGPEFLTYFQNEAQLEKSRLLSDRFSAERPKGSFSTLEIQRTEQGDSAMYLCASSLGTEREWGNQPQHFGDGTRLSIL.

The chain has TRBV4-3 and TRBJ2-1; TRBD1 might be the D (6 bases). CDR3 length: 16 amino acids. V lost 3 bases to trimming and J lost 0 bases, with 12 bases between them. CDR1 is LGHNA, CDR2 YSLEER, per germline. CDR3 sequence (DNA): TGCGCCAGCAGCCACCACACAGGGAGCTCCTACAATGAGCAGTTCTTC. Its protein product is CASSHHTGSSYNEQFF.

The gene calls are TRBV10-3 and TRBJ2-7; 7 bases match TRBD2. Germline V gives CDR1 ENHRY, CDR2 SYGVKD. The CDR3 has 11 residues. V shed 4 bases, J shed 7 bases, and the junction held 1 base outside the gene matches. The CDR3 reads CAISAGGEQYF. The CDR3 region has the DNA TGTGCCATCAGTGCGGGGGGAGAGCAGTACTTC.

Remarks on this clone: The same CDR3 arises from other DNA sequences in this sample as well. The CDR3 DNA sequence: TGCGCCAGCAGCTCGGGGACAGGGGGCTACGAGCAGTACTTC. Translating it yields CASSSGTGGYEQYF. The gene calls are TRBV5-1 and TRBJ2-7; 11 bases line up with TRBD1. J was trimmed by 3 bases and V by 3 bases; bases with no gene match: 2. Per the germline V gene, CDR1 is SGHRS and CDR2 is YFSETQ. The CDR3 is 14 amino acids.

The chain joins TRBV10-2 to TRBJ1-2; D is undetermined. V was pared by 0 bases and J by 2 bases, with 13 bases between. This CDR3 is built from 16 residues. Germline V gene lookup returns CDR1 WSHSY and CDR2 SAAADI. The CDR3 region is CASSESVRGSNYGYTF. The CDR3 DNA reads as TGCGCCAGCAGTGAGTCTGTCCGGGGTTCCAACTATGGCTACACCTTC.

The chain uses TRBV10-2 and TRBJ1-2, with D hard to call. Germline lookup yields CDR1 WSHSY and CDR2 SAAADI. This CDR3 has 14 residues. V was clipped by 5 bases and J by 4 bases, with 14 bases between them. CDR3 sequence (DNA): TGCGCCAGCAGTACTGGAAACAGCTTCTATGGCTACACCTTC. Protein: CASSTGNSFYGYTF.

CDR3 amino acids: CASSLGSGSRSAADTQYF. The CDR3 DNA reads as TGTGCCAGCAGCTTGGGTAGCGGGAGCCGCTCCGCGGCGGATACGCAGTATTTT. This chain links TRBV11-3 with TRBJ2-3; 9 bases line up with TRBD2. The germline V gene encodes CDR1 SGHNT and CDR2 YENEEA. The CDR3 totals 18 residues. V lost 3 bases and J lost 6; bases outside the gene matches: 16. The full variable domain, in which reference TRBV11-3 and TRBJ2-3 provide the parts outside the CDR3, is EAGVVQSPRYKIIEKKQPVAFWCNPISGHNTLYWYLQNLGQGPELLIRYENEEAVDDSQLPKDRFSAERLKGVDSTLKIQPAELGDSAVYLCASSLGSGSRSAADTQYFGPGTRLTVL.